One T cell receptor (beta chain) is described in this entry. This CDR3 comprises 15 residues. Per germline, CDR1 SGHAT and CDR2 FQNNGV. The data were obtained in a study of graft-versus-host responses after intestinal transplantation. This table comes from immunoSEQ multiplex PCR, and its TCRdb copy is limited to in-frame clones, with some not included. The table lists 25,000 to 35,000 clones, about 80% of them singletons. Grafts had their tissue processed, releasing intraepithelial and lamina propria lymphocytes. J is TRBJ2-5 and V is TRBV11-2; TRBD2 matches 8 bases. TRBJ2-7 matches the DNA end more closely, so the J call is doubtful. The TCR comes from a human patient who received an intestinal transplant, so some T cells may come from the graft donor. The input for sequencing was ileum tissue, taken 98 days after intestinal transplantation. The chain's CDR3 is CASSVSAGLGYEQYF. The CDR3 DNA is TGTGCCAGCAGCGTTAGCGCGGGACTAGGCTACGAGCAGTACTTC.